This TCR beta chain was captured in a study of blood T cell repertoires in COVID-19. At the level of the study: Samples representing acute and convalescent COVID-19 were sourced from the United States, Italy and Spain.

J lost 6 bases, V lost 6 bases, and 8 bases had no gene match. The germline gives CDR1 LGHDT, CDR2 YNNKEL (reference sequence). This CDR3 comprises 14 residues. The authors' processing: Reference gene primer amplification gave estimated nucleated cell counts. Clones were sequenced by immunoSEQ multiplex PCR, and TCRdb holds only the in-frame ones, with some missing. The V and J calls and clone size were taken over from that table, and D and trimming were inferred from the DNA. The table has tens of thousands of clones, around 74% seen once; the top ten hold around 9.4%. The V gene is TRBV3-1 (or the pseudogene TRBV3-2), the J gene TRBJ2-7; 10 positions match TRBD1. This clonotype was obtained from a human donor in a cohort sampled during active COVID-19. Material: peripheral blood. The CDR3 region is CASRPGQGLAEQYF. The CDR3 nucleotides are TGTGCCAGCAGACCGGGACAGGGGTTGGCCGAGCAGTACTTC.